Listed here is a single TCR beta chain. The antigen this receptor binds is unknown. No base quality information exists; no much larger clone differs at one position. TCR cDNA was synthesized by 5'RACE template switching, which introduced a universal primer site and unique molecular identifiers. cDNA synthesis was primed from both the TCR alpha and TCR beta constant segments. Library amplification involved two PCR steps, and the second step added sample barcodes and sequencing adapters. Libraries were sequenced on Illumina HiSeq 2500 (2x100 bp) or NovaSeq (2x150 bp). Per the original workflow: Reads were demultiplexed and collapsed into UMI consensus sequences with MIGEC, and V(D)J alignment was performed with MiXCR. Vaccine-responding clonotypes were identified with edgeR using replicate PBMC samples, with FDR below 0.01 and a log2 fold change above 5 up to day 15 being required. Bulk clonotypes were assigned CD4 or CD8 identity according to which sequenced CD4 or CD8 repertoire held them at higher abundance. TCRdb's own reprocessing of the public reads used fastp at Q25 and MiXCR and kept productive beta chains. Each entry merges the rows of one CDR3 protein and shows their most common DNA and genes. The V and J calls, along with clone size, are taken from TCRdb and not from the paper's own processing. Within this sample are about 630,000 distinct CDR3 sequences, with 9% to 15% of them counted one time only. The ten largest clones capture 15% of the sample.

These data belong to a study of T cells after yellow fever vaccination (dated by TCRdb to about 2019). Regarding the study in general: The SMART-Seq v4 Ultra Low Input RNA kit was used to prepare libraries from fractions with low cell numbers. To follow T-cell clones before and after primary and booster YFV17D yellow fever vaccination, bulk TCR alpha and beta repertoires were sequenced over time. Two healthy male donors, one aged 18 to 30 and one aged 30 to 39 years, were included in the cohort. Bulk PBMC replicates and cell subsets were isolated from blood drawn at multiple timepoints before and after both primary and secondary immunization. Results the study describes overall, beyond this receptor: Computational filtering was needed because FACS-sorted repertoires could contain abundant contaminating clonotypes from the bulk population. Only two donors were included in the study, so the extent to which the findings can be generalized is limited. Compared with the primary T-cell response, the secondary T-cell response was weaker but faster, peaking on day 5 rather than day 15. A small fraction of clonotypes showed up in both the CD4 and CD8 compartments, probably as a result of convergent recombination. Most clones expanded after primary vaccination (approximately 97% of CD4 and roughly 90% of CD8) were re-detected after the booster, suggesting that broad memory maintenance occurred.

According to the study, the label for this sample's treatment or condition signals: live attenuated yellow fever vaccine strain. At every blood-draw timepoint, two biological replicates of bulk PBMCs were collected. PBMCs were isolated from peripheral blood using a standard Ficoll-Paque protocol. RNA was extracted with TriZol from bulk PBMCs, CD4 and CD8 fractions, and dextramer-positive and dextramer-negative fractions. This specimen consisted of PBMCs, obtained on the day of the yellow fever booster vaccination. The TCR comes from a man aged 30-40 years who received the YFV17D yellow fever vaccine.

The CDR3 sequence is CATSASTETTDTQYF. The bases are TGTGCCACCAGTGCCTCGACAGAAACGACAGATACGCAGTATTTT. The chain links TRBV24-1 with TRBJ2-3, and perhaps TRBD1 as D gene, on 5 matching bases. CDR1 KGHDR and CDR2 SFDVKD are derived from the germline V gene. The CDR3 numbers 15 residues from cysteine through phenylalanine. This entry keeps only the CDR3 DNA: 45 bases, framed from base 1. Trimming costs V 5 bases and J 3 bases, and their ends lie 14 bases apart.